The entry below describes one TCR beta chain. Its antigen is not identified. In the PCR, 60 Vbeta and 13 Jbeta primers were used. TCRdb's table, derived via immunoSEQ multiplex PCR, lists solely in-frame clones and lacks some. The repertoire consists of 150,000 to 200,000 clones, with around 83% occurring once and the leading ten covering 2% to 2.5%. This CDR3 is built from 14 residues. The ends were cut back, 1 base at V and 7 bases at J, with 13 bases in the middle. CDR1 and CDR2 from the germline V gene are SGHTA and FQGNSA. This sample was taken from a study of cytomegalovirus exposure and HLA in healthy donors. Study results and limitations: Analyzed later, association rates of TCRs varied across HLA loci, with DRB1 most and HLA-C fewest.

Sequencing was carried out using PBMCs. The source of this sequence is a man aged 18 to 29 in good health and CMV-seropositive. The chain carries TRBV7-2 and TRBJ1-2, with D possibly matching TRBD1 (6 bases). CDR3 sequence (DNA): TGTGCCAGCAGCTTAGGTCGGCAGGGGTCTGGCTACACCTTC. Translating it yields CASSLGRQGSGYTF.